This TCR beta chain was obtained from a study of blood T cell repertoires in COVID-19. Background on the study: The United States, Italy and Spain supplied acute and convalescent COVID-19 samples. Nucleic acid was either cDNA or gDNA, and it came from T cells, B-cell-depleted T cells, or PBMCs.

Original handling: Estimated nucleated cell counts came from reference gene primer amplification. TCRdb's copy holds only in-frame clones and misses some; the assay was immunoSEQ multiplex PCR. V, J and clone size are taken as reported in that table, and D and trimming were inferred from the DNA itself. The sample shows approximately 85,000 clones, about 82% of them seen only once. Sequencing input: peripheral blood. The sequence was collected from a woman in her 70s with active or convalescent COVID-19.

The DNA of the CDR3 is TGTGCCAGCAGCCAAGGACAGGGCTCCTACGAGCAGTACTTC. Protein: CASSQGQGSYEQYF. J is TRBJ2-7 and V is TRBV4-2; 7 positions match TRBD1. CDR3 size: 14 residues. J was trimmed by 0 bases and V by 1 base; bases with no gene match: 0. Germline CDR1 LGHNA, CDR2 YNFKEQ.